This T cell receptor beta chain emerged from a study of PD-1 blockade in classical Hodgkin lymphoma. Germline CDR1 SGHRS, CDR2 YFSETQ. V was cut by 5 bases and J by 11 bases, with 23 bases left in between. The CDR3 length is 15 residues. Patients all relapsed after autologous stem cell transplantation, and there was variation in brentuximab vedotin exposure. Method: immunoSEQ multiplex PCR; TCRdb's copy keeps in-frame clones and lacks some. The table lists some 64,000 clones, 85% to 90% of them singletons. The gene calls are TRBV5-1 and TRBJ2-1, with a weak D call TRBD2 (6 bases). The sequences come from peripheral blood mononuclear cells (PBMCs), collected at baseline. The clonotype originates from a human donor with classical Hodgkin lymphoma. CDR3 region: CASSPGERAAGKQFF. The CDR3 coding sequence is TGCGCCAGCAGTCCCGGGGAGCGGGCTGCCGGGAAGCAGTTCTTC.